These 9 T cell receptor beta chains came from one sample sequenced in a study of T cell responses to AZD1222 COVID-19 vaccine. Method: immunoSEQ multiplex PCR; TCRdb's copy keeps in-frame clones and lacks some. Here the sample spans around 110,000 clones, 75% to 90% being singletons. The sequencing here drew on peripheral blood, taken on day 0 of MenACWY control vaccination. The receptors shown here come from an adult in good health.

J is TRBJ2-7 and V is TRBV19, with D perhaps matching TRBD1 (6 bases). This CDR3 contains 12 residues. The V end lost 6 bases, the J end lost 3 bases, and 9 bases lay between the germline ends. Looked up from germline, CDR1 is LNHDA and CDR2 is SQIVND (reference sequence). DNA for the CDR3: TGTGCCAGTAGCGACAGGCACTACGAGCAGTACTTC. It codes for CASSDRHYEQYF.

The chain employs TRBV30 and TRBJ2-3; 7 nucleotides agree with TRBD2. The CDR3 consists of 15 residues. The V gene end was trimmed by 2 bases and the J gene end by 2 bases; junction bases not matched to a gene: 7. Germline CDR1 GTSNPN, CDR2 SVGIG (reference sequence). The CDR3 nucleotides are TGTGCCTGGAGTCCTCAACTAGCGACCACAGATACGCAGTATTTT. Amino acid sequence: CAWSPQLATTDTQYF.

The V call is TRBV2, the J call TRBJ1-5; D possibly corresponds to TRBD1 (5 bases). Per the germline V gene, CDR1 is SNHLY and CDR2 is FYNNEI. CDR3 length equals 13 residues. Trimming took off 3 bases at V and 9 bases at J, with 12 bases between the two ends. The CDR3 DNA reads TGTGCCAGCAGTGAGGGGACCTTACGGCCCCAGCATTTT. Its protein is CASSEGTLRPQHF. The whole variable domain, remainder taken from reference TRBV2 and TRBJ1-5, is EPEVTQTPSHQVTQMGQEVILRCVPISNHLYFYWYRQILGQKVEFLVSFYNNEISEKSEIFDDQFSVERPDGSNFTLKIRSTKLEDSAMYFCASSEGTLRPQHFGDGTRLSIL.

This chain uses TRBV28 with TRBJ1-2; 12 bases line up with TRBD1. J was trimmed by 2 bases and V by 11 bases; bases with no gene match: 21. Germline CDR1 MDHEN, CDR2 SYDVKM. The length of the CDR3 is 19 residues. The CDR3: CAATGTGGAEVRGNYGYTF. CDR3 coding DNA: TGTGCCGCGACCGGGACAGGGGGCGCGGAGGTTCGGGGGAACTATGGCTACACCTTC.

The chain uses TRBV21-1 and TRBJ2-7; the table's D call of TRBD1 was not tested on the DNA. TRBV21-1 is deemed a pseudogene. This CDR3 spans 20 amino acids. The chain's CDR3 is CASSKVKGYSGTGRRYEQYF. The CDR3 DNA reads TGTGCCAGCAGCAAAGTGAAAGGGTATTCAGGGACAGGGCGAAGGTACGAGCAGTACTTC.

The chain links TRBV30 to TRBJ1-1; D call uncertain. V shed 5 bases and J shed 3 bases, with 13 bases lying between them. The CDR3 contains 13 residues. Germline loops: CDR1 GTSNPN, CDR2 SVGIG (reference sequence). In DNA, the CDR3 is TGTGCCTGGGAAAGAGGAGATTACACTGAAGCTTTCTTT. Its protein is CAWERGDYTEAFF.

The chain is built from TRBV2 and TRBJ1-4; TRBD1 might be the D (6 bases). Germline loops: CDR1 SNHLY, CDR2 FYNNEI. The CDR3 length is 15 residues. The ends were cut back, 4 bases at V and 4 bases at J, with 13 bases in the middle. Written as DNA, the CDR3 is TGTGCCAGCAGTGCGAGGGGGGGTGTTAATGAAAAACTGTTTTTT. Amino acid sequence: CASSARGGVNEKLFF.

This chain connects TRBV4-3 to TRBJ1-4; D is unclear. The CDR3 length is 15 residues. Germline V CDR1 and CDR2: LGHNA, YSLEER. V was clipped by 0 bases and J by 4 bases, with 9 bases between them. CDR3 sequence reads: CASSQEAGLNEKLFF. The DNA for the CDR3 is TGCGCCAGCAGCCAAGAAGCAGGTCTTAATGAAAAACTGTTTTTT.

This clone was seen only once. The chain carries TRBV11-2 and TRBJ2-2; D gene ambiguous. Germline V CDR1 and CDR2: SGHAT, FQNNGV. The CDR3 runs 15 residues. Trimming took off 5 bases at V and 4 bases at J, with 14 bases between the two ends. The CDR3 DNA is TGTGCCAGCAGCACCCGGACGGTGGGCACCGGGGAGCTGTTTTTT. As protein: CASSTRTVGTGELFF.